One and the same sample provided the 19 T cell receptor beta chains below, sequenced in a study of T cell repertoires in cytomegalovirus infection. One entry per CDR3 protein, called by TCRdb with MiXCR from the reads. Found here are hundreds of thousands of distinct CDR3 sequences, roughly 30% of them singletons; the top ten hold over 15%. For these receptors, no antigen is known. Sequencing used cultured PBMCs, obtained from culture after CMV antigen stimulation. Receptor source: a human donor in good health (CMV status not recorded). Some clones in this sample may be carry-over from other donors' samples.

This clonotype was picked up a small number of times. This chain links TRBV18 with TRBJ2-7, with D uncertain. Trimming took off 3 bases at V and 2 bases at J, with 11 bases between the two ends. The germline V gene has CDR1 KGHSH and CDR2 LQKENI. The CDR3 covers 14 residues. CDR3 loop: CASSPAPGTYEQYF. Here the CDR3 DNA reads TGTGCCAGCTCACCCGCTCCCGGTACCTACGAGCAGTACTTC. Based on the CDR3 plus reference TRBV18 and TRBJ2-7, the full variable domain is NAGVMQNPRHLVRRRGQEARLRCSPMKGHSHVYWYRQLPEEGLKFMVYLQKENIIDESGMPKERFSAEFPKEGPSILRIQQVVRGDSAAYFCASSPAPGTYEQYFGPGTRLTVT.

This clonotype was seen a handful of times. The chain links TRBV5-1 to TRBJ1-6; 8 bases match TRBD1. The length of the CDR3 is 18 residues. The germline gives CDR1 SGHRS, CDR2 YFSETQ. J gave up 4 bases and V 5 bases, and 14 bases lay outside the gene matches. CDR3 region: CASSDGTGGPRYNSPLHF. CDR3 in DNA: TGCGCCAGCAGTGACGGGACAGGCGGGCCGCGATATAATTCACCCCTCCACTTT.

This clonotype was seen only a few times. The J gene is TRBJ1-6, the V gene TRBV19; D not resolved. Germline values: CDR1 LNHDA, CDR2 SQIVND (reference sequence). The V and J ends lost 9 bases and 2 bases respectively, with 23 bases between them. The CDR3 is 18 amino acids. The CDR3 reads CASDPRGNELPYNSPLHF. CDR3 DNA: TGTGCCAGCGATCCCAGAGGCAACGAATTGCCCTATAATTCACCCCTCCACTTT.

In its sample, this clonotype was seen many times. The chain uses TRBV11-2 and TRBJ2-5; 9 bases align to TRBD2. Germline V gives CDR1 SGHAT, CDR2 FQNNGV. The CDR3 extends over 15 amino acids. Losses at the gene ends were 4 bases for V and 1 base for J; bases not matched to a gene: 4. The CDR3 DNA reads as TGTGCCAGCAGCTCCCTAGCGGGGACCCAAGAGACCCAGTACTTC. This sequence encodes CASSSLAGTQETQYF.

The chain uses TRBV6-2 or TRBV6-3 and TRBJ2-7; the D gene is possibly TRBD2 (6 bases). The V end lost 4 bases, the J end lost 3 bases, and 16 bases lay between the germline ends. The CDR3 consists of 15 residues. Germline CDR1 MNHEY, CDR2 SVGEGT. In DNA, the CDR3 is TGTGCCAGCAGTTGGGGGGTCACCTCCTACTACGAGCAGTACTTC. Translated, it gives CASSWGVTSYYEQYF.

This clonotype came up a few times. The chain uses TRBV6-2 or TRBV6-3 and TRBJ2-6, with D possibly matching TRBD2 (5 bases). V gave up 6 bases and J gave up 0 bases, with 12 bases separating them. CDR1 is MNHEY, CDR2 SVGEGT, per germline. The CDR3 spans 16 residues. CDR3 bases: TGTGCCAGCAGGATTAAAGGGAGCTCTGGGGCCAACGTCCTGACTTTC. Translation: CASRIKGSSGANVLTF.

The chain is built from TRBV28 and TRBJ1-5; possibly TRBD1 for D (6 bases). Trimming left V 5 bases short and J 3 bases short, with 11 bases between. The CDR3 sequence is 14 residues long. CDR1 and CDR2 (germline): MDHEN, SYDVKM. Here the CDR3 DNA reads TGTGCCAGCAGTCTCCGGGACAACAATCAGCCCCAGCATTTT. This gives the protein CASSLRDNNQPQHF.

The CDR3 nucleotides read TGTGCCAGCAGAGCGGGGACAGGGGGCCCAGGTACGCAGTATTTT. Translation gives CASRAGTGGPGTQYF. The chain employs TRBV2 and TRBJ2-3; 12 nucleotides align to TRBD1. Germline-derived CDR1 and CDR2 are SNHLY and FYNNEI. V lost 6 bases and J lost 8; bases outside the gene matches: 9. This CDR3 region has 15 residues. The whole variable domain, filled in from reference TRBV2 and TRBJ2-3, reads EPEVTQTPSHQVTQMGQEVILRCVPISNHLYFYWYRQILGQKVEFLVSFYNNEISEKSEIFDDQFSVERPDGSNFTLKIRSTKLEDSAMYFCASRAGTGGPGTQYFGPGTRLTVL.

The rearrangement joins TRBV5-7 to TRBJ1-1; D is undetermined. TRBV5-7 falls under the ORF class, with uncertain function. V was trimmed by 3 bases and J by 4 bases, leaving 16 bases between them. The CDR3 consists of 15 residues. The CDR3: CASSSRVCRGTEAFF. DNA of the CDR3: TGTGCCAGCAGCTCCCGAGTTTGTCGGGGCACTGAAGCTTTCTTT.

This clonotype was seen a handful of times. The J gene is TRBJ1-1, the V gene TRBV6-1; perhaps TRBD1 as D (6 bases). Trimming took 7 bases from V and 2 from J, leaving 17 bases between them. The CDR3 is made up of 15 amino acids. The V gene's germline CDR1 is MNHNS and CDR2 SASEGT. The CDR3 coding sequence is TGTGCCAGCACCCCCCCCGAGGGGGTAAACACTGAAGCTTTCTTT. Encoded protein: CASTPPEGVNTEAFF.

J is TRBJ2-1 and V is TRBV9; 7 nucleotides line up with TRBD1. After removal of 4 bases from V and 0 bases from J, the junction contained 7 bases not matched to a gene. This CDR3 spans 16 amino acids. The germline CDR1 and CDR2 sequences are SGDLS and YYNGEE. CDR3 in DNA: TGTGCCAGCAGCATAGGACAGGCCATCTCCTACAATGAGCAGTTCTTC. Amino acid sequence: CASSIGQAISYNEQFF. Full variable domain (missing parts from reference TRBV9 and TRBJ2-1): DSGVTQTPKHLITATGQRVTLRCSPRSGDLSVYWYQQSLDQGLQFLIQYYNGEERAKGNILERFSAQQFPDLHSELNLSSLELGDSALYFCASSIGQAISYNEQFFGPGTRLTVL.

CDR3 loop: CASSYSYSQETQYF. CDR3 bases: TGTGCCAGCAGTTACTCGTATAGCCAAGAGACCCAGTACTTC. This chain connects TRBV6-6 to TRBJ2-5, with no clear D. Germline V gives CDR1 MNHNY, CDR2 SVGAGI (reference sequence). The CDR3 covers 14 residues. V lost 0 bases and J lost 1, with 6 bases in between.

Many counts were recorded for this clonotype. The chain uses TRBV7-8 and TRBJ2-7, with TRBD1 matching over 9 bases. V shed 4 bases and J 5 bases; nucleotides not matched to a gene: 9. This CDR3 region has 15 residues. Germline V gives CDR1 SGHVS, CDR2 FQNEAQ. The CDR3, as DNA: TGTGCCAGCAGCTCCCGACAGGGGGTTAGGGACGAGCAGTACTTC. It encodes CASSSRQGVRDEQYF.

This clonotype has only a few counts. CDR3 DNA sequence: TGTGCCAGCAGCCAAGGACAGGGGAGATGGGAGACCCAGTACTTC. Translating it yields CASSQGQGRWETQYF. The rearrangement links TRBV7-9 to TRBJ2-5; 9 nucleotides line up with TRBD1. The CDR3 loop spans 15 amino acids. CDR1 is SEHNR, CDR2 FQNEAQ, per germline (reference sequence). V lost 5 bases, J lost 5 bases, and 9 bases stayed unmatched.

This chain uses TRBV5-6 with TRBJ2-3; D is ambiguous. Germline V gives CDR1 SGHDT, CDR2 YYEEEE. The CDR3 has 15 residues. The V end lost 4 bases, the J end lost 4 bases, and 16 bases lay between the germline ends. The CDR3 DNA is TGTGCCAGCAGCCGCTTGGATTCTGGAGCAGATACGCAGTATTTT. Translated, it gives CASSRLDSGADTQYF.

This chain uses TRBV7-9 with TRBJ1-1; 10 bases map to TRBD1. This CDR3 has 15 residues. J gave up 6 bases and V 5 bases, and 9 bases lay outside the gene matches. Germline V gene lookup returns CDR1 SEHNR and CDR2 FQNEAQ (reference sequence). CDR3 nucleotide sequence: TGTGCCAGCAGCCAACCGACAGGGGGCCTGGCTGAAGCTTTCTTT. This sequence encodes CASSQPTGGLAEAFF.

This clonotype has a count of ten or more. The rearrangement joins TRBV7-2 to TRBJ2-3; 10 positions agree with TRBD2. In germline, CDR1 is SGHTA, CDR2 FQGNSA. The CDR3 covers 18 residues. V shed 3 bases, J shed 0 bases, and the junction held 9 bases outside the gene matches. The DNA for the CDR3 is TGTGCCAGCAGCTTTCCAGTAGCGGGAGGTGCTAGCACAGATACGCAGTATTTT. Translating gives CASSFPVAGGASTDTQYF.

This clonotype was seen a few times. The chain recombines TRBV7-2 with TRBJ1-5; possibly TRBD1 for D (6 bases). The germline V and J ends were trimmed by 1 base and 6 bases, with 13 bases remaining between them. This CDR3 spans 15 amino acids. CDR1 is SGHTA and CDR2 is FQGNSA in the germline V gene. The DNA of the CDR3 is TGTGCCAGCAGCTTAGAAAACAGGGCCGGTCAGCCCCAGCATTTT. It yields the protein CASSLENRAGQPQHF.

Details on this clonotype: One base away lies a much larger clone, so this may be a sequencing read error. The chain combines TRBV7-2 with TRBJ2-3, with D possibly being TRBD2 (5 bases). Per germline, CDR1 SGHTA and CDR2 FQGNSA. The CDR3 is 15 amino acids. The CDR3 nucleotides read TGTGCCATCAGCTTAGCTCTCGCCCGAGGGGATACGCAGTATTTT. Protein: CAISLALARGDTQYF.